This is a list of T cell receptor beta chains from one sample in a study of post-analysis software for immune sequencing data. TCRdb reprocessed the PCR reads via MiXCR and lists one record per CDR3 protein. The table has roughly 570,000 distinct CDR3 sequences, approximately 31% seen once. Sequencing input: blood. These receptors were taken from a girl younger than 18 with multiple sclerosis. Each CDR3 is given with its conserved first and last residue. A D gene is named only where the DNA matches it firmly. Part of the rows lack a size; the others show once, few, many or a class for expanded clones.

size: -; D: -; J: TRBJ2-7; V: TRBV6-5; CDR3: CASSYSRTVAYEQYF; DNA: TGTGCCAGCAGTTACTCCCGGACAGTTGCCTACGAGCAGTACTTC
size: -; D: -; J: TRBJ1-1; V: TRBV13; CDR3: CASRDGPNAEAFF; DNA: TGTGCCAGCAGGGACGGCCCTAACGCTGAAGCTTTCTTT
size: -; D: TRBD2; J: TRBJ2-5; V: TRBV20-1; CDR3: CSARVAGPQETQYF; DNA: TGCAGTGCTAGAGTAGCGGGGCCCCAAGAGACCCAGTACTTC
size: many; D: -; J: TRBJ2-5; V: TRBV3-1; CDR3: CASSLTAGSWTQYF; DNA: TGTGCCAGCAGCCTCACCGCTGGCTCGTGGACCCAGTACTTC
size: -; D: -; J: TRBJ1-6; V: TRBV6-5; CDR3: CASSRSGVTYNSPLHF; DNA: TGTGCCAGCAGCCGATCGGGGGTCACCTATAATTCACCCCTCCACTTT
size: -; D: -; J: TRBJ1-5; V: TRBV28; CDR3: CASSGEKPQHF; DNA: TGTGCCAGCTCGGGTGAGAAGCCCCAGCATTTT
size: -; D: -; J: TRBJ2-5; V: TRBV20-1; CDR3: CSASRSPLLVETQYF; DNA: TGCAGTGCTAGTAGGTCCCCGTTGCTCGTCGAGACCCAGTACTTC
size: -; D: -; J: TRBJ1-2; V: TRBV15; CDR3: CATSRVTALNYGYTF; DNA: TGTGCCACCAGCAGAGTGACAGCTCTCAACTATGGCTACACCTTC
size: -; D: -; J: TRBJ1-2; V: TRBV7-9; CDR3: CASSLGGWEGYTF; DNA: TGTGCCAGCAGCTTAGGGGGATGGGAAGGCTACACCTTC
size: few; D: TRBD2; J: TRBJ2-5; V: TRBV4-1; CDR3: CASSQDKGTSGGPSKETQYF; DNA: TGCGCCAGCAGCCAAGATAAGGGGACTAGCGGGGGGCCAAGTAAAGAGACCCAGTACTTC
size: few; D: -; J: TRBJ2-7; V: TRBV3-1; CDR3: CASSQETGRQYF; DNA: TGTGCCAGCAGCCAAGAGACGGGGAGGCAGTACTTC
size: -; D: TRBD2; J: TRBJ2-1; V: TRBV7-2; CDR3: CASSLGWRGAYNEQFF; DNA: TGTGCCAGCAGCTTAGGGTGGCGGGGGGCCTACAATGAGCAGTTCTTC
size: few; D: TRBD2; J: TRBJ2-1; V: TRBV11-1; CDR3: CASSSRAGGLAGYNEQFF; DNA: TGTGCCAGCAGCTCCCGAGCGGGGGGACTAGCGGGGTACAATGAGCAGTTCTTC
size: -; D: -; J: TRBJ2-1; V: TRBV4-1; CDR3: CASSSVNNEQFF; DNA: TGCGCCAGCAGCTCGGTTAACAATGAGCAGTTCTTC
size: few; D: -; J: TRBJ2-7; V: TRBV2; CDR3: CASSEFRLSYEQYF; DNA: TGTGCCAGCAGTGAATTCCGTCTCTCCTACGAGCAGTACTTC
size: few; D: -; J: TRBJ2-7; V: TRBV6-1; CDR3: CASSDPQTRLSYEQYF; DNA: TGTGCCAGCAGTGACCCTCAGACCAGACTGTCCTACGAGCAGTACTTC
size: few; D: -; J: TRBJ1-2; V: TRBV24-1; CDR3: CATSEMVNYGYTF; DNA: TGTGCCACCAGTGAAATGGTTAACTATGGCTACACCTTC
size: -; D: TRBD1; J: TRBJ1-3; V: TRBV6-6; CDR3: CASSSLDRDRSGNTIYF; DNA: TGTGCCAGCAGTTCCTTAGACAGGGATCGCTCTGGAAACACCATATATTTT
size: -; D: TRBD2; J: TRBJ2-1; V: TRBV11-2; CDR3: CASSPSSGGFNEQFF; DNA: TGTGCCAGCAGCCCGTCGAGCGGGGGGTTCAATGAGCAGTTCTTC
size: few; D: -; J: TRBJ2-4; V: TRBV12-3/TRBV12-4; CDR3: CASLRGREDIQYF; DNA: TGTGCCAGCCTCCGAGGGCGTGAGGACATTCAGTACTTC
size: -; D: TRBD1; J: TRBJ2-3; V: TRBV5-1; CDR3: CASSTRTGAALDTQYF; DNA: TGCGCCAGCAGCACCCGGACAGGGGCTGCACTAGATACGCAGTATTTT
size: few; D: TRBD1; J: TRBJ1-2; V: TRBV6-2/TRBV6-3; CDR3: CASSLGDRLGYTF; DNA: TGTGCCAGCAGTCTTGGGGACAGGCTTGGCTACACCTTC
size: few; D: -; J: TRBJ2-1; V: TRBV12-3/TRBV12-4; CDR3: CASSFFHEQFF; DNA: TGTGCCAGCAGTTTCTTCCATGAGCAGTTCTTC
size: -; D: -; J: TRBJ2-7; V: TRBV12-3/TRBV12-4; CDR3: CASSLERGVSYEQYF; DNA: TGTGCCAGCAGTTTAGAAAGGGGAGTATCCTACGAGCAGTACTTC
size: few; D: TRBD1; J: TRBJ1-6; V: TRBV18; CDR3: CASSPSRDRVSPLHF; DNA: TGTGCCAGCTCACCATCCCGGGACAGGGTTTCACCCCTCCACTTT
size: few; D: -; J: TRBJ1-2; V: TRBV20-1; CDR3: CSELRGAPPDGYTF; DNA: TGCAGCGAGTTGCGGGGCGCCCCTCCCGATGGCTACACCTTC
size: few; D: -; J: TRBJ2-3; V: TRBV7-6; CDR3: CASSGGADCTDTQYF; DNA: TGTGCCAGCAGCGGGGGGGCGGACTGCACAGATACGCAGTATTTT
size: -; D: -; J: TRBJ2-1; V: TRBV10-2; CDR3: CASSETGTFHNEQFF; DNA: TGCGCCAGCAGTGAAACCGGGACTTTCCACAATGAGCAGTTCTTC
size: -; D: TRBD2; J: TRBJ2-1; V: TRBV7-2; CDR3: CASSVTSGASSYNEQFF; DNA: TGTGCCAGCAGCGTGACTAGCGGGGCGAGCTCCTACAATGAGCAGTTCTTC
size: -; D: TRBD2; J: TRBJ2-1; V: TRBV3-1; CDR3: CASGTPKSGLASDWEQFF; DNA: TGTGCCAGCGGCACCCCTAAGTCCGGACTAGCGTCCGATTGGGAGCAGTTCTTC
size: few; D: TRBD2; J: TRBJ2-3; V: TRBV4-1; CDR3: CASRHPAGGTDTQYF; DNA: TGCGCCAGCAGACATCCAGCGGGGGGCACAGATACGCAGTATTTT
size: few; D: TRBD2; J: TRBJ2-7; V: TRBV3-1; CDR3: CASSYSGGADREQYF; DNA: TGTGCCAGCAGCTACAGCGGGGGGGCGGATCGGGAGCAGTACTTC
size: -; D: -; J: TRBJ2-7; V: TRBV20-1; CDR3: CSATGSGYEQYF; DNA: TGCAGTGCTACGGGTAGCGGCTACGAGCAGTACTTC
size: -; D: TRBD2; J: TRBJ2-5; V: TRBV20-1; CDR3: CSAPGLAGGRHQETQYF; DNA: TGCAGTGCTCCCGGACTAGCGGGGGGCCGCCACCAAGAGACCCAGTACTTC
size: -; D: -; J: TRBJ2-3; V: TRBV6-4; CDR3: CASSEQARDTQYF; DNA: TGTGCCAGCAGTGAACAGGCTCGAGATACGCAGTATTTT
size: -; D: -; J: TRBJ2-3; V: TRBV15; CDR3: CATSRDVWDTQYF; DNA: TGTGCCACCAGCAGAGATGTTTGGGATACGCAGTATTTT
size: -; D: TRBD2; J: TRBJ2-7; V: TRBV7-2; CDR3: CASSLVGGLVYGEQYF; DNA: TGTGCCAGCAGCCTAGTTGGGGGACTAGTCTATGGCGAGCAGTACTTC
size: -; D: -; J: TRBJ2-1; V: TRBV7-2; CDR3: CVSSHPGTEQFF; DNA: TGTGTCAGCAGCCACCCCGGGACTGAGCAGTTCTTC
size: few; D: TRBD2; J: TRBJ2-3; V: TRBV5-1; CDR3: CASRSTSGGTDTQYF; DNA: TGCGCCAGTCGGTCCACTAGCGGGGGCACAGATACGCAGTATTTT
size: once; D: TRBD1; J: TRBJ2-3; V: TRBV12-3/TRBV12-4; CDR3: CASSSGTGDYNTQYF; DNA: TGTGCCAGCAGTTCCGGGACAGGGGACTACAATACGCAGTATTTT
size: -; D: -; J: TRBJ1-5; V: TRBV5-6; CDR3: CASSFSTGQGTNQPQHF; DNA: TGTGCCAGCAGCTTTAGCACAGGGCAGGGGACCAATCAGCCCCAGCATTTT
size: -; D: -; J: TRBJ1-1; V: TRBV4-2; CDR3: CASSVSSSMNTVAFF; DNA: TGTGCCAGCAGTGTTTCCAGTTCCATGAACACTGTAGCTTTCTTT
size: -; D: -; J: TRBJ2-7; V: TRBV5-1; CDR3: CASSLDRNNEQYF; DNA: TGCGCCAGCAGCTTGGACAGGAACAACGAGCAGTACTTC
size: few; D: TRBD2; J: TRBJ2-3; V: TRBV7-2; CDR3: CASSLLASGAASTDTQYF; DNA: TGTGCCAGCAGCTTATTGGCTAGCGGGGCTGCTAGCACAGATACGCAGTATTTT
size: -; D: -; J: TRBJ2-2; V: TRBV6-1; CDR3: CASHFPNTGELFF; DNA: TGTGCCAGCCACTTCCCGAACACCGGGGAGCTGTTTTTT
size: few; D: -; J: TRBJ2-5; V: TRBV10-3; CDR3: CAISTPSETQYF; DNA: TGTGCCATCAGTACCCCTTCGGAGACCCAGTACTTC
size: few; D: -; J: TRBJ1-2; V: TRBV29-1; CDR3: CSVEFVINYGYTF; DNA: TGCAGCGTTGAGTTTGTGATAAACTATGGCTACACCTTC
size: -; D: TRBD1; J: TRBJ2-5; V: TRBV12-3/TRBV12-4; CDR3: CASSTLDRAETQYF; DNA: TGTGCCAGCAGTACCCTGGACAGGGCGGAGACCCAGTACTTC
size: -; D: -; J: TRBJ2-5; V: TRBV21-1; CDR3: CASGPFSDGQGEKETQYF; DNA: TGTGCCAGTGGACCCTTTTCCGATGGGCAGGGTGAGAAGGAGACCCAGTACTTC
size: -; D: TRBD2; J: TRBJ2-7; V: TRBV20-1; CDR3: CSAPPLGTSGGVYEQYF; DNA: TGCAGTGCTCCTCCTTTGGGGACTAGCGGGGGGGTTTACGAGCAGTACTTC
size: -; D: TRBD2; J: TRBJ2-7; V: TRBV7-2; CDR3: CASTLLAGSTYEQYF; DNA: TGTGCCAGCACCCTACTAGCGGGGTCCACCTACGAGCAGTACTTC
size: few; D: TRBD2; J: TRBJ2-5; V: TRBV12-3/TRBV12-4; CDR3: CASSSLAGGFMQTQYF; DNA: TGTGCCAGCAGTTCCCTAGCGGGGGGATTCATGCAGACCCAGTACTTC
size: -; D: -; J: TRBJ1-5; V: TRBV20-1; CDR3: CSAGGYPDQPQHF; DNA: TGCAGTGCCGGGGGGTATCCAGATCAGCCCCAGCATTTT
size: few; D: TRBD2; J: TRBJ2-1; V: TRBV11-2; CDR3: CASSSRGGADNYNEQFF; DNA: TGTGCCAGCAGCTCAAGGGGAGGGGCGGATAACTACAATGAGCAGTTCTTC
size: -; D: -; J: TRBJ2-2; V: TRBV2; CDR3: CASRRQGGGYTGELFF; DNA: TGTGCCAGCAGGCGTCAAGGGGGGGGCTACACCGGGGAGCTGTTTTTT
size: many; D: -; J: TRBJ2-1; V: TRBV6-5; CDR3: CASSSGGQGEQFF; DNA: TGTGCCAGCAGTTCTGGGGGGCAAGGGGAGCAGTTCTTC
size: once; D: -; J: TRBJ1-5; V: TRBV11-2; CDR3: CASSLRMAGGGNQPQHF; DNA: TGTGCCAGCAGCTTGCGGATGGCGGGGGGCGGCAATCAGCCCCAGCATTTT
size: few; D: -; J: TRBJ2-4; V: TRBV6-2/TRBV6-3; CDR3: CASSYADREGNIQYF; DNA: TGTGCCAGCAGTTACGCAGACAGGGAGGGAAACATTCAGTACTTC
size: -; D: -; J: TRBJ1-4; V: TRBV3-1; CDR3: CASSRGQGAVKEKLFF; DNA: TGTGCCAGCAGCCGCGGGCAGGGAGCGGTGAAAGAAAAACTGTTTTTT
size: -; D: -; J: TRBJ2-1; V: TRBV28; CDR3: CANQNGEGEQFF; DNA: TGTGCCAACCAAAACGGCGAGGGCGAGCAGTTCTTC